This T cell receptor beta chain was observed in a study of T cells of healthy individuals. Germline CDR1 and CDR2: LGHNA and YSLEER. The CDR3 runs 16 residues. The trim removed 0 bases at V and 5 bases at J, leaving 7 bases unmatched. TCRdb ran MiXCR on the 5' RACE reads and lists one entry per CDR3 protein. The table has about 63,000 distinct CDR3 sequences, about a sixth seen once. The chain carries TRBV4-3 and TRBJ2-1, with TRBD2 identical over 7 bases. The source of this sequence is a human donor in good health. The CDR3 protein is CASSQDTAGRHNEQFF. The DNA for the CDR3 is TGCGCCAGCAGCCAAGATACAGCGGGACGTCACAATGAGCAGTTCTTC.